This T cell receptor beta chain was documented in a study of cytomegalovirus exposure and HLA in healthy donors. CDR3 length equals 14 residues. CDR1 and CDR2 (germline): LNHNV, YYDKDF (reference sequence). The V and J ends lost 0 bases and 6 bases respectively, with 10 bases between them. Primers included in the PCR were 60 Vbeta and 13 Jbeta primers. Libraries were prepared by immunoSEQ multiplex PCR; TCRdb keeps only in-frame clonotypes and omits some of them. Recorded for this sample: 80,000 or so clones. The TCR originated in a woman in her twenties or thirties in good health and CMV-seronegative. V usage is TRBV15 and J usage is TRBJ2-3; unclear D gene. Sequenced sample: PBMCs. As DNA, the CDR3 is TGTGCCACCAGCAGAGATCTGGCTGCTGATACGCAGTATTTT. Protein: CATSRDLAADTQYF.